This T cell receptor beta chain derives from a study of T cells in Graves' hyperthyroidism and ophthalmopathy. This clonotype showed up just a few times. Germline assignment: CDR1 MNHEY and CDR2 SVGAGI. There are 16 residues in the CDR3. Trimming removed 4 bases from V and 0 bases from J, with 16 bases in between. Template material for amplifying TCR beta CDR3 regions consisted of RNA transcripts. Primed by the HTBI set, a first-round RT-PCR was run on the TCR CDR3. TCRdb called the multiplex PCR reads again in MiXCR, with one record for every CDR3 protein. The profile shows about 760,000 distinct CDR3 sequences, approximately 40% of them singletons.

The chain links TRBV6-5 to TRBJ2-7; D perhaps matches TRBD1 (5 bases). The material sequenced was blood. This receptor was obtained from a woman aged 40 to 55 with Graves' hyperthyroidism. The DNA for the CDR3 is TGTGCCAGCAGTTCAATCACAGGCCAAATCTCCTACGAGCAGTACTTC. As protein: CASSSITGQISYEQYF.